This TCR beta chain comes out of a study of T-cell reconstitution after alpha-beta-depleted transplantation in children (dated by TCRdb to the mid-2010s). Regarding the study in general: The study quantitatively tracked T-cell immune reconstitution after TCRalphabeta/CD19-depleted allogeneic hematopoietic cell transplantation in children using TCR repertoire profiling.

Of note for this clonotype: The antigen it recognizes is unknown. No qualities accompany the bases; no much larger clone lies one base away.

To prepare the library, PCR was applied. TCRdb records Illumina HiSeq 2500 as the sequencer. Molecular barcoding was employed in the preparation of TCR libraries, with unique molecular identifiers being used to normalize TCRbeta repertoire quantification. TCRdb ran its own pipeline on the public reads, namely fastp trimming at Q25 and MiXCR clone calling, and kept in-frame beta chains. Each record represents a unique CDR3 protein, reported with the most common genes and DNA among its rows. The sample data list about 610,000 distinct CDR3 sequences, and about 10% of these were observed just once. The top ten clones comprise less than 5% of the sample. The V and J ends are trimmed by 3 bases and 0 bases, leaving 10 bases between them. From the cysteine up to the phenylalanine, the CDR3 has a length of 15 residues. Only CDR3 DNA remains: 45 bases, in frame from the first base.

The sequence derives from a human donor who donated a stem cell graft to a child with acute myeloid leukemia. Here the chain combines TRBV12-3 or TRBV12-4 and TRBJ2-3; a tentative D call is TRBD2 (5 bases match). Sequences were derived from PBMCs from the stem cell graft donor, sampled from the stem cell graft. The DNA reads as follows: TGTGCCAGCAGTTTCAGGCGGGTGAGCACAGATACGCAGTATTTT. It translates to CASSFRRVSTDTQYF.